This T cell receptor (beta chain) derives from a study of CD8 T cells in Susac syndrome. To note about this clonotype: The antigen is unknown.

TEMRA cells were FACS-enriched, and CD8+ and CD4+ T cells were isolated negatively. RNA in amounts of about 0.5 to 1 ug was reverse transcribed with random hexamers. Multiplex PCR with immunoSEQ amplified the TCR beta CDR3 across 54 Vbeta and 13 Jbeta. From the immunoSEQ multiplex PCR reads, TCRdb called clonotypes with MiXCR, one entry per CDR3 protein. The sample holds 180,000 or so distinct CDR3 sequences, roughly 95% seen once. Study-wide results and limits: It was acknowledged by the study that relatively few individuals were included in its TCR sequencing and HLA analysis.

The source of this sequence is a human donor in good health. Material: CD4+ T cells from PBMCs.

In nucleotides, the CDR3 is TGTGCCAGCAGCTGGGGGACAGGAGGGGCAGGGACGCAGTATTTT. Protein product: CASSWGTGGAGTQYF. This chain joins TRBV7-2 and TRBJ2-3; TRBD1 agrees at 8 bases. Trimming cost V 4 bases and J 9 bases; bases outside gene matches: 12. CDR3 length equals 15 residues. Germline values: CDR1 SGHTA, CDR2 FQGNSA.